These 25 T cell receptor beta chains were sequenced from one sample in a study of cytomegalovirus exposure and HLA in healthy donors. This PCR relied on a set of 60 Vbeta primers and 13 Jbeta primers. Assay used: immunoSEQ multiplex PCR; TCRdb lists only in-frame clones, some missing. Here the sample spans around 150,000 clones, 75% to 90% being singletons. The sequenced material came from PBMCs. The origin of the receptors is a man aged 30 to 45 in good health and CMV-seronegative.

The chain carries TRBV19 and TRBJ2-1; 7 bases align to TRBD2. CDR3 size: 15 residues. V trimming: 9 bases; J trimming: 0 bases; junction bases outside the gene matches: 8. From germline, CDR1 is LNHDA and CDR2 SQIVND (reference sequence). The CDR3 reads CASTTSVSSYNEQFF. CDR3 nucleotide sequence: TGTGCCAGCACCACTAGCGTCAGCTCCTACAATGAGCAGTTCTTC.

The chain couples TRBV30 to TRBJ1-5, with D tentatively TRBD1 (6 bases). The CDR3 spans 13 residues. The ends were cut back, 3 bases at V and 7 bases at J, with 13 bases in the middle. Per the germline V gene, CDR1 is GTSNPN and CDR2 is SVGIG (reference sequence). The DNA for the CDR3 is TGTGCCTGGAGGGAACAGGGATTACAGCCCCAGCATTTT. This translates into CAWREQGLQPQHF.

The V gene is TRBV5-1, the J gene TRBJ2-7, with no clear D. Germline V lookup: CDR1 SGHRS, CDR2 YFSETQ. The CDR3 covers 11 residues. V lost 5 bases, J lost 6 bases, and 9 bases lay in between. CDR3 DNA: TGCGCCAGCAGGGCTTCCATCGAGCAGTACTTC. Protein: CASRASIEQYF. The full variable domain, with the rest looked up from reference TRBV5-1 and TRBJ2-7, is KAGVTQTPRYLIKTRGQQVTLSCSPISGHRSVSWYQQTPGQGLQFLFEYFSETQRNKGNFPGRFSGRQFSNSRSEMNVSTLELGDSALYLCASRASIEQYFGPGTRLTVT.

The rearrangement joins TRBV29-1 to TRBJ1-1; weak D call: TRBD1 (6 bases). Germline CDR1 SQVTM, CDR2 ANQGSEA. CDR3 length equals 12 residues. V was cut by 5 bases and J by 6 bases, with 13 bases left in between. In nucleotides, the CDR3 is TGCAGCGTTACAGGGAGTTTCGCTGAAGCTTTCTTT. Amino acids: CSVTGSFAEAFF.

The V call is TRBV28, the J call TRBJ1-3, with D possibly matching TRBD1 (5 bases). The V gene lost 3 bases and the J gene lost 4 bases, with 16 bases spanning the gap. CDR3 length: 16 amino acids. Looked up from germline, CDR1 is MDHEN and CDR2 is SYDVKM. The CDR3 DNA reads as TGTGCCAGCAGTTTGAGTAACTACAGGCAAGGAAACACCATATATTTT. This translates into CASSLSNYRQGNTIYF.

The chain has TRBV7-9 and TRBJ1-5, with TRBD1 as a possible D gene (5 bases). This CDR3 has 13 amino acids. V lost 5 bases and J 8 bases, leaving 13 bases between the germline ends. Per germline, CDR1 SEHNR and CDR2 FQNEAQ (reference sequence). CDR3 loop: CASSRGLVEPQHF. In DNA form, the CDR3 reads TGTGCCAGCAGCAGGGGCTTGGTGGAGCCCCAGCATTTT.

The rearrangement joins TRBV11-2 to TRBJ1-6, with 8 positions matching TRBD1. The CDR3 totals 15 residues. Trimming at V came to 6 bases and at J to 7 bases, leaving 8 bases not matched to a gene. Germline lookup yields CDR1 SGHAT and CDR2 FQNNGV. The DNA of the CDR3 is TGTGCCAGCAGTACAGCGACAGGGGCGAATTCACCCCTCCACTTT. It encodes CASSTATGANSPLHF.

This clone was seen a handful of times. The CDR3 is CAISTTGGPEAFF. The CDR3 DNA reads TGTGCCATCAGTACCACAGGGGGCCCTGAAGCTTTCTTT. The chain recombines TRBV10-3 with TRBJ1-1, with TRBD1 identical over 9 bases. Trimming removed 5 bases from V and 6 bases from J; junction bases left unmatched: 4. There are 13 residues in the CDR3. CDR1 is ENHRY, CDR2 SYGVKD, per germline.

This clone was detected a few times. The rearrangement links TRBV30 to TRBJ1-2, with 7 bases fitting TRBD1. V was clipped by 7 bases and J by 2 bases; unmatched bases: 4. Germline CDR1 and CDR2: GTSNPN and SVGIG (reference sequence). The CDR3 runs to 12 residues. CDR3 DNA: TGTGCCTTCTCGACAGGGAACTATGGCTACACCTTC. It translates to CAFSTGNYGYTF.

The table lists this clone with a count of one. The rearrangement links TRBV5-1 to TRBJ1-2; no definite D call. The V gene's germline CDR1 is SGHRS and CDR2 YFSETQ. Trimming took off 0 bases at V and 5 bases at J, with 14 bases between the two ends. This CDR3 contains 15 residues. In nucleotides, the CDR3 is TGCGCCAGCAGCTTGGCCGCTCAAAGAGGATATGGCTACACCTTC. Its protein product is CASSLAAQRGYGYTF.

The CDR3 DNA reads TGTGCCAGCAGCTTCACGTCACAGGGAGGGACTGAGCAGTTCTTC. Translation gives CASSFTSQGGTEQFF. The J gene is TRBJ2-1, the V gene TRBV7-8; weak D call: TRBD2 (7 bases). CDR3 size: 15 residues. With 3 bases removed from V and 9 bases from J, the gap between germline ends came to 18 bases. The V gene's germline CDR1 is SGHVS and CDR2 FQNEAQ.

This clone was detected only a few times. The CDR3 reads CASSSFGTSANNEQFF. CDR3 coding DNA: TGTGCCAGCAGCTCCTTTGGGACTAGCGCGAACAATGAGCAGTTCTTC. The chain carries TRBV7-3 and TRBJ2-1, with 10 bases that match TRBD2. This CDR3 region has 16 residues. V trimming: 4 bases; J trimming: 5 bases; junction bases outside the gene matches: 8. Germline lookup yields CDR1 SGHTA and CDR2 FQGTGA.

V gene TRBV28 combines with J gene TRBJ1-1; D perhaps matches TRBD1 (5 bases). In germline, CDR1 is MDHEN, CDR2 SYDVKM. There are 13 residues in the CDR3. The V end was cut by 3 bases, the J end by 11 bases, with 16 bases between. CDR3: CASSLMQGGKAFF. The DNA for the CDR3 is TGTGCCAGCAGTTTGATGCAGGGCGGCAAGGCTTTCTTT.

CDR3 residues: CASSFGTARGGNTEAFF. CDR3 nucleotide sequence: TGCGCCAGCAGCTTCGGGACAGCGAGGGGAGGGAACACTGAAGCTTTCTTT. V gene TRBV5-1 combines with J gene TRBJ1-1; 7 bases map to TRBD1. The CDR3 is 17 residues long. Germline trimming cut 2 bases from V and 1 base from J; bases unmatched to any gene: 11. The germline V gene encodes CDR1 SGHRS and CDR2 YFSETQ.

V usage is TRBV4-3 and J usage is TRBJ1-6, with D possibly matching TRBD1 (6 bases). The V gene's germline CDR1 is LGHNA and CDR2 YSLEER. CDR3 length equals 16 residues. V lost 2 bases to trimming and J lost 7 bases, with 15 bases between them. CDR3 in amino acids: CASSQKQGGWNSPLHF. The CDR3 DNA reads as TGCGCCAGCAGCCAAAAACAGGGCGGGTGGAATTCACCCCTCCACTTT.

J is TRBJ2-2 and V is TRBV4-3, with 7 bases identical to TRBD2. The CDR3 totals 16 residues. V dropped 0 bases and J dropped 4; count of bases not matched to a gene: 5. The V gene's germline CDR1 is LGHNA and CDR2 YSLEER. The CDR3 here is CASSQDWLAATGELFF. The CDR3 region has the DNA TGCGCCAGCAGCCAAGATTGGCTAGCGGCCACCGGGGAGCTGTTTTTT.

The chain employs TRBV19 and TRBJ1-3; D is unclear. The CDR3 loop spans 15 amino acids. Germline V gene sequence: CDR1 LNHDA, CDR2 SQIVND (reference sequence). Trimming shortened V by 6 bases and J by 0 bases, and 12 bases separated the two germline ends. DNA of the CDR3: TGTGCCAGTAGGCCATTACAGAACTCTGGAAACACCATATATTTT. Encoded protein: CASRPLQNSGNTIYF.

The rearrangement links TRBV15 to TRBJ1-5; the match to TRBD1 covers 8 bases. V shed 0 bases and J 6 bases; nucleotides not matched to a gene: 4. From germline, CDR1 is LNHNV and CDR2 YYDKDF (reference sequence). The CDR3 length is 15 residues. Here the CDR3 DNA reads TGTGCCACCAGCAGAGAAAGCAGGGGGCCTCAGCCCCAGCATTTT. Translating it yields CATSRESRGPQPQHF.

The CDR3 protein is CASSLGLEGADTQYF. DNA of the CDR3: TGTGCCAGCAGCTTGGGGTTAGAGGGAGCAGATACGCAGTATTTT. V and J are TRBV7-3 and TRBJ2-3; D might be TRBD2 (5 bases). CDR3 length: 15 amino acids. Between the trimmed V and J ends, which lost 3 bases and 4 bases, there was a span of 14 bases. CDR1 and CDR2 (germline): SGHTA, FQGTGA.

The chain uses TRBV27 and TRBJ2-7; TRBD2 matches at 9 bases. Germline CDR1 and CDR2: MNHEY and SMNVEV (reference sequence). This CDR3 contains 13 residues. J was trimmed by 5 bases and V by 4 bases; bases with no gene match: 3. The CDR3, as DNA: TGTGCCAGCAGTTCCCGACTAGCGGACGAGCAGTACTTC. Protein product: CASSSRLADEQYF.

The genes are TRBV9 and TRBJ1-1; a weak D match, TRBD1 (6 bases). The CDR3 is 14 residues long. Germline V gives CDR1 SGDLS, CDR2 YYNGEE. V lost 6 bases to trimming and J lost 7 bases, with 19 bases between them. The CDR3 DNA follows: TGTGCCAGCAAGGGGGAACACTCCAATGTTGAAGCTTTCTTT. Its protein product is CASKGEHSNVEAFF.

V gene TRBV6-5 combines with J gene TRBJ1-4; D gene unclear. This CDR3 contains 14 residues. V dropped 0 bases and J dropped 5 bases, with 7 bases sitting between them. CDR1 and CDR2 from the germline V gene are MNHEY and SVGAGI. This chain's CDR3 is CASSYSGSNEKLFF. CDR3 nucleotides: TGTGCCAGCAGTTACTCCGGGTCAAATGAAAAACTGTTTTTT.

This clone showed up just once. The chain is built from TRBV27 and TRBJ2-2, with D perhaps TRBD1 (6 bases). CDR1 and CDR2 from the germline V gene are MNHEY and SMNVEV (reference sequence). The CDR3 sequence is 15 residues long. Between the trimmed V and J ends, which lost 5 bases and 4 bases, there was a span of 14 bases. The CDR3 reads CASSLDRLGTGELFF. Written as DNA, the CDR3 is TGTGCCAGCAGTCTAGACAGGCTTGGCACCGGGGAGCTGTTTTTT.

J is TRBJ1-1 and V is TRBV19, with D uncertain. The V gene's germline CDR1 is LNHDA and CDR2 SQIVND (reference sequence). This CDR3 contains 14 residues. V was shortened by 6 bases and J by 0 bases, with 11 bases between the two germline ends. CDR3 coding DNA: TGTGCCAGTAGGGTTACAGATTTGAACACTGAAGCTTTCTTT. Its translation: CASRVTDLNTEAFF.

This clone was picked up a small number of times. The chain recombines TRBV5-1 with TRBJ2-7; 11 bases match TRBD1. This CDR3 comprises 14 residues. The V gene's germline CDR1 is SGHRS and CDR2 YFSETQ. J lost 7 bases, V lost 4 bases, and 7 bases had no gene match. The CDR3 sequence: CASSRGTGGFEQYF. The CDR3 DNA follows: TGCGCCAGCAGCCGTGGGACAGGGGGTTTTGAGCAGTACTTC. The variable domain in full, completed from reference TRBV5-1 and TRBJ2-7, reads KAGVTQTPRYLIKTRGQQVTLSCSPISGHRSVSWYQQTPGQGLQFLFEYFSETQRNKGNFPGRFSGRQFSNSRSEMNVSTLELGDSALYLCASSRGTGGFEQYFGPGTRLTVT.